These 30 T cell receptor beta chains share one sample of origin, sequenced in a study of blood T cell repertoires in COVID-19. Assay used: immunoSEQ multiplex PCR; TCRdb lists only in-frame clones, some missing. The sample records 110,000 to 150,000 clones, approximately 88% being singletons. Sequenced input: peripheral blood. All receptors come from a man between 65 and 85 years old with acute or convalescent COVID-19.

This chain uses TRBV11-2 with TRBJ2-2; D is unclear. The CDR3 is 15 residues long. The V end lost 1 base, the J end lost 1 base, and 7 bases lay between the germline ends. Germline V gene sequence: CDR1 SGHAT, CDR2 FQNNGV. The CDR3 loop reads CASSLGSRNTGELFF. In nucleotides, the CDR3 is TGTGCCAGCAGCTTAGGTTCCAGGAACACCGGGGAGCTGTTTTTT.

The chain couples TRBV6-1 to TRBJ2-1; TRBD1 might be the D (6 bases). Deletions cut 0 bases from V and 3 bases from J, with 12 bases between. This CDR3 is 16 amino acids long. In germline, CDR1 is MNHNS, CDR2 SASEGT. The DNA for the CDR3 is TGTGCCAGCAGTGAAGCTATGACAGGTGACTACAATGAGCAGTTCTTC. Translated, it gives CASSEAMTGDYNEQFF.

This rearrangement joins TRBV28 to TRBJ1-1; D not certain. The germline CDR1 and CDR2 sequences are MDHEN and SYDVKM. Deletions cut 5 bases from V and 4 bases from J, with 17 bases between. CDR3 length equals 15 residues. This chain's CDR3 is CASSPRRSSSTEAFF. The CDR3 DNA follows: TGTGCCAGCAGTCCCCGGAGGAGTTCTAGCACTGAAGCTTTCTTT.

The chain couples TRBV20-1 to TRBJ1-4, with D tentatively TRBD1 (5 bases). Trimming removed 3 bases from V and 5 bases from J, with 19 bases in between. This CDR3 contains 16 residues. Germline V gene lookup returns CDR1 DFQATT and CDR2 SNEGSKA (reference sequence). The CDR3, as DNA: TGCAGTGCTAGTTCGGATCGTTGGGGCCTAAATGAAAAACTGTTTTTT. Protein product: CSASSDRWGLNEKLFF.

The chain couples TRBV9 to TRBJ1-6; no clear D gene. The CDR3 runs 12 residues. Germline CDR1 and CDR2: SGDLS and YYNGEE. Trimming shortened V by 4 bases and J by 7 bases, and 6 bases separated the two germline ends. The CDR3 reads CASSHGNSPLHF. As DNA, the CDR3 is TGTGCCAGCAGCCACGGGAATTCACCCCTCCACTTT.

This clone was found once. V and J are TRBV3-1 (or the pseudogene TRBV3-2) and TRBJ1-2; the D gene is possibly TRBD1 (5 bases). Germline lookup yields CDR1 LGHDT and CDR2 YNNKEL (reference sequence). This CDR3 contains 12 residues. Trimming took off 4 bases at V and 4 bases at J, with 7 bases between the two ends. The DNA of the CDR3 is TGTGCCAGCAGCCCAGGGTCCTATGGCTACACCTTC. This codes for CASSPGSYGYTF.

This clone is a singleton in its sample. The rearrangement uses TRBV6-1 and TRBJ2-2, with TRBD1 as a possible D gene (5 bases). V lost 2 bases and J lost 7, with 11 bases in between. CDR3 length: 14 residues. Germline loops: CDR1 MNHNS, CDR2 SASEGT. The CDR3 sequence is CASSEQGENGELFF. In DNA, the CDR3 is TGTGCCAGCAGTGAACAAGGGGAAAACGGGGAGCTGTTTTTT.

On this clone itself: The same CDR3 can be traced to other DNA sequences in this sample. The chain is built from TRBV3-1 (or the pseudogene TRBV3-2) and TRBJ1-5; no clear D. Between the trimmed V and J ends, which lost 1 base and 4 bases, there was a span of 8 bases. The CDR3 is 14 amino acids. From germline, CDR1 is LGHDT and CDR2 YNNKEL (reference sequence). CDR3 coding DNA: TGTGCCAGCAGCCAAGGGGCAGGTAATCAGCCCCAGCATTTT. Protein product: CASSQGAGNQPQHF.

This clone has a handful of counts. The V call is TRBV6-6, the J call TRBJ2-7; no clear D. This CDR3 comprises 13 residues. Germline CDR1 reads MNHNY; CDR2 reads SVGAGI (reference sequence). Trimming shortened V by 4 bases and J by 4 bases, and 11 bases separated the two germline ends. The DNA for the CDR3 is TGTGCCAGCAGTTTCTTATTCGGGTACGAGCAGTACTTC. It translates to CASSFLFGYEQYF.

Concerning this clone itself: This specimen includes other DNA sequences encoding the same CDR3. The V and J genes are TRBV12-3 or TRBV12-4 and TRBJ1-1, with TRBD1 as a possible D gene (5 bases). The length of the CDR3 is 12 residues. V was pared by 3 bases and J by 4 bases, with 6 bases between. CDR3 protein: CASSFRGTEAFF. For the CDR3, the DNA is TGTGCCAGCAGTTTTAGGGGCACTGAAGCTTTCTTT.

The rearrangement joins TRBV5-4 to TRBJ2-2; D is perhaps TRBD1 (7 bases). The V and J ends lost 4 bases and 6 bases respectively, with 13 bases between them. The CDR3 runs to 14 residues. Germline V gives CDR1 SGHNT, CDR2 YYREEE (reference sequence). The CDR3 nucleotides read TGTGCCAGCAGCCCGGGCAGGGGGGCCGGGGAGCTGTTTTTT. Protein sequence: CASSPGRGAGELFF.

This chain links TRBV19 with TRBJ2-7; TRBD1 might be the D (7 bases). The CDR3 spans 15 residues. V lost 1 base and J 2 bases, leaving 12 bases between the germline ends. The germline V gene encodes CDR1 LNHDA and CDR2 SQIVND (reference sequence). The CDR3 nucleotides read TGTGCCAGTAGTATAGTGGCAGGGGGGACCTACGAGCAGTACTTC. The encoded protein is CASSIVAGGTYEQYF.

The chain links TRBV3-1 (or the pseudogene TRBV3-2) to TRBJ2-1, with D tentatively TRBD2 (5 bases). The V end lost 1 base, the J end lost 0 bases, and 7 bases lay between the germline ends. The V gene's germline CDR1 is LGHDT and CDR2 YNNKEL (reference sequence). The CDR3 spans 15 residues. The chain's CDR3 is CASSQGRSSYNEQFF. DNA of the CDR3: TGTGCCAGCAGCCAAGGGAGGTCCTCCTACAATGAGCAGTTCTTC.

The V call is TRBV27, the J call TRBJ2-4, with D tentatively TRBD1 (5 bases). Trimming took 2 bases from V and 6 from J, leaving 11 bases between them. Germline-derived CDR1 and CDR2 are MNHEY and SMNVEV (reference sequence). CDR3 length equals 14 residues. CDR3 DNA: TGTGCCAGCAGTTTAGAAGGGGCCGTAAACATTCAGTACTTC. Encoded protein: CASSLEGAVNIQYF.

The rearrangement uses TRBV7-7 and TRBJ2-2; D gene ambiguous. This CDR3 has 14 amino acids. The V end lost 6 bases, the J end lost 0 bases, and 8 bases lay between the germline ends. Germline CDR1 is SSHAT and CDR2 is FNYEAQ (reference sequence). The CDR3 reads CASSSQSNTGELFF. In DNA form, the CDR3 reads TGTGCCAGCAGTTCTCAGTCGAACACCGGGGAGCTGTTTTTT.

This clone was seen a few times. The J gene is TRBJ2-2, the V gene TRBV2, with a weak D call TRBD1 (5 bases). V was shortened by 6 bases and J by 5 bases, with 10 bases between the two germline ends. The CDR3 runs 13 residues. The V gene's germline CDR1 is SNHLY and CDR2 FYNNEI. For the CDR3, the DNA is TGTGCCAGCAGAAAGACAGCTACCGGGGAGCTGTTTTTT. As protein: CASRKTATGELFF. Complete variable domain (other parts from reference TRBV2 and TRBJ2-2): EPEVTQTPSHQVTQMGQEVILRCVPISNHLYFYWYRQILGQKVEFLVSFYNNEISEKSEIFDDQFSVERPDGSNFTLKIRSTKLEDSAMYFCASRKTATGELFFGEGSRLTVL.

This clone was seen once. The chain links TRBV24-1 to TRBJ2-3; 7 nucleotides match TRBD2. Per germline, CDR1 KGHDR and CDR2 SFDVKD. The CDR3 totals 16 residues. After removal of 4 bases from V and 0 bases from J, the junction contained 6 bases not matched to a gene. Here the CDR3 DNA reads TGTGCCACCAGTGACTCACTAGCGACTAGCACAGATACGCAGTATTTT. It specifies CATSDSLATSTDTQYF.

As DNA, the CDR3 is TGTGCCAGCAGACCCCAGGGGTTCTATGGCTACACCTTC. It translates to CASRPQGFYGYTF. This sequence joins TRBV5-6 and TRBJ1-2; weak D call: TRBD1 (6 bases). CDR1 and CDR2 (germline): SGHDT, YYEEEE. This CDR3 is built from 13 residues. Between the trimmed V and J ends, which lost 5 bases and 4 bases, there was a span of 12 bases.

This clone was detected only once. The gene calls are TRBV3-1 (or the pseudogene TRBV3-2) and TRBJ1-5; no firm D call. The V and J ends lost 1 base and 0 bases respectively, with 7 bases between them. This CDR3 has 15 residues. Looked up from germline, CDR1 is LGHDT and CDR2 is YNNKEL (reference sequence). The CDR3 nucleotides read TGTGCCAGCAGCCAAGGGCCGCTTAGCAATCAGCCCCAGCATTTT. It translates to CASSQGPLSNQPQHF.

The chain uses TRBV11-1 and TRBJ1-1, with D uncertain. V was trimmed by 5 bases and J by 4 bases, leaving 14 bases between them. Germline CDR1 SGHAT, CDR2 FQDESV (reference sequence). This CDR3 has 14 amino acids. The CDR3 DNA reads as TGTGCCAGCAGCACAACAACCTCGGGCACTGAAGCTTTCTTT. This gives the protein CASSTTTSGTEAFF.

The chain combines TRBV21-1 with TRBJ2-5; the table's D call TRBD2 went unverified against the DNA. TRBV21-1 is labeled a pseudogene. The CDR3 sequence is 15 residues long. CDR3 loop: CASSTSGGSEETQYF. The CDR3 nucleotides are TGTGCCAGCAGCACAAGCGGGGGAAGCGAAGAGACCCAGTACTTC.

The chain combines TRBV15 with TRBJ2-3; TRBD2 is a possible D gene (7 bases). Germline assignment: CDR1 LNHNV and CDR2 YYDKDF (reference sequence). This CDR3 comprises 16 residues. Trimming cost V 2 bases and J 0 bases, with 12 bases left between them. DNA of the CDR3: TGTGCCACCAGCAGATTGTCGGGGGGCAGCACAGATACGCAGTATTTT. This codes for CATSRLSGGSTDTQYF.

This clone occurred once. The chain combines TRBV15 with TRBJ2-6, with D perhaps TRBD1 (6 bases). Germline V gene sequence: CDR1 LNHNV, CDR2 YYDKDF (reference sequence). The CDR3 has 14 amino acids. Between the trimmed V and J ends, which lost 3 bases and 3 bases, there was a span of 6 bases. Here the CDR3 DNA reads TGTGCCACCAGCAGCAGGGGTGGGGCCAACGTCCTGACTTTC. This translates into CATSSRGGANVLTF.

The chain recombines TRBV19 with TRBJ2-2, with no clear D. V was shortened by 3 bases and J by 4 bases, with 15 bases between the two germline ends. The CDR3 extends over 16 amino acids. CDR1 is LNHDA, CDR2 SQIVND, per germline (reference sequence). The CDR3 sequence is CASSIAVGWVTGELFF. In DNA, the CDR3 is TGTGCCAGTAGTATTGCTGTCGGGTGGGTCACCGGGGAGCTGTTTTTT.

This chain joins TRBV4-1 and TRBJ2-1; 10 bases line up with TRBD2. Per the germline V gene, CDR1 is MGHRA and CDR2 is YSYEKL. The CDR3 is 16 amino acids. The trim removed 4 bases at V and 1 base at J, leaving 4 bases unmatched. In nucleotides, the CDR3 is TGCGCCAGCAGCCCCCAGCGGGGGGGATCCTACAATGAGCAGTTCTTC. As protein: CASSPQRGGSYNEQFF.

The gene calls are TRBV3-1 (or the pseudogene TRBV3-2) and TRBJ1-2; unclear D gene. From germline, CDR1 is LGHDT and CDR2 YNNKEL (reference sequence). V lost 4 bases and J lost 3, with 6 bases in between. This CDR3 comprises 12 residues. CDR3 bases: TGTGCCAGCAGCCTCGGGTACTATGGCTACACCTTC. This encodes CASSLGYYGYTF.

This sequence joins TRBV12-3 or TRBV12-4 and TRBJ1-6, with D hard to call. This CDR3 is built from 12 residues. Between the trimmed V and J ends, which lost 8 bases and 9 bases, there was a span of 11 bases. The CDR3 region has the DNA TGTGCCAGCTCCAAAGCCCCTTCACCCCTCCACTTT. Encoded protein: CASSKAPSPLHF.

The chain couples TRBV6-5 to TRBJ2-5; D may be TRBD2 (5 bases). V was pared by 5 bases and J by 2 bases, with 12 bases between. The CDR3 is 14 residues long. Germline lookup yields CDR1 MNHEY and CDR2 SVGAGI. The CDR3: CASSTTREQETQYF. The CDR3 DNA follows: TGTGCCAGCAGTACAACAAGGGAGCAAGAGACCCAGTACTTC.

This clone was found a few times. The gene calls are TRBV4-2 and TRBJ1-5, with TRBD1 matching 7 bases. The CDR3 consists of 16 residues. V shed 1 base, J shed 0 bases, and the junction held 3 bases outside the gene matches. CDR1 is LGHNA and CDR2 is YNFKEQ in the germline V gene. CDR3 nucleotide sequence: TGTGCCAGCAGCCAAGGACAGGGTTATAGCAATCAGCCCCAGCATTTT. Its translation: CASSQGQGYSNQPQHF.

The gene calls are TRBV19 and TRBJ2-1; 8 positions match TRBD2. The CDR3 length is 17 residues. V lost 6 bases to trimming and J lost 1 base; unmatched junction nucleotides: 11. The germline V gene encodes CDR1 LNHDA and CDR2 SQIVND (reference sequence). CDR3 in amino acids: CASSLAGWSISYNEQFF. For the CDR3, the DNA is TGTGCCAGTAGCCTAGCGGGCTGGTCTATTTCCTACAATGAGCAGTTCTTC.